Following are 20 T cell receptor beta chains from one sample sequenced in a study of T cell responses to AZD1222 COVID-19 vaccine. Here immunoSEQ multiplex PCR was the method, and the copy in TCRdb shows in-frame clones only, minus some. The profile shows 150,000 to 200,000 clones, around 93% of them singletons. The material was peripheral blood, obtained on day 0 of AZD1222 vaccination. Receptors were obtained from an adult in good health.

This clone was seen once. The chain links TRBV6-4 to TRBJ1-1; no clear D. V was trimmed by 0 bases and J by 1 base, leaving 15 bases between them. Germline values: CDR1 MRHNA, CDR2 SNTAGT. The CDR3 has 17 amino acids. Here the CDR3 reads CASSDSIPATRNTEAFF. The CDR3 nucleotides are TGTGCCAGCAGTGACTCGATTCCGGCAACGAGGAACACTGAAGCTTTCTTT.

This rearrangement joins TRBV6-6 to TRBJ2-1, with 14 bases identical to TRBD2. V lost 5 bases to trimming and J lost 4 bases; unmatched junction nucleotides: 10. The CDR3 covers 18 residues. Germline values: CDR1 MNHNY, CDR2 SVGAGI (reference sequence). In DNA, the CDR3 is TGTGCCAGCAGTCGCTTCGGACTAGCGGGAGGCTCTTACAATGAGCAGTTCTTC. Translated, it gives CASSRFGLAGGSYNEQFF.

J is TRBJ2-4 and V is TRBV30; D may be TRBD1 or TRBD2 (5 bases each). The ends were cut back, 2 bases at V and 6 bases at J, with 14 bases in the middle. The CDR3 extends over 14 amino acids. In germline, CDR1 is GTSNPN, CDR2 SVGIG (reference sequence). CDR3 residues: CAWSPPGAGNIQYF. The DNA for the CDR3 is TGTGCCTGGAGTCCCCCCGGGGCGGGAAACATTCAGTACTTC.

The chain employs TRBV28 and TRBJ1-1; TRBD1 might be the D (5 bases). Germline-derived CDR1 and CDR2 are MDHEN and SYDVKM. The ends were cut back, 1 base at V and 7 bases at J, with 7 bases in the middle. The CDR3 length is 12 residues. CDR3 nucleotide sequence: TGTGCCAGCAGTTTATCAAGGGGTGAAGCTTTCTTT. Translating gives CASSLSRGEAFF.

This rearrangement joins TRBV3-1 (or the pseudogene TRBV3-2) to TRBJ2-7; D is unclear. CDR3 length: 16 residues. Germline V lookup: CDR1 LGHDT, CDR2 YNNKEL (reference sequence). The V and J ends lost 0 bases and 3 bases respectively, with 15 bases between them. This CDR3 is CASSQEGTIPLYEQYF. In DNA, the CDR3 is TGTGCCAGCAGCCAAGAGGGAACTATCCCCCTCTACGAGCAGTACTTC.

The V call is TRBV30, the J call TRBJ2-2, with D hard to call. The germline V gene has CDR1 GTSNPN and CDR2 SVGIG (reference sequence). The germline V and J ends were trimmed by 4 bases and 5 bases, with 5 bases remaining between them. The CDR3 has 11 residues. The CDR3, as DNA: TGTGCCTGGAAGTGGACCGGGGAGCTGTTTTTT. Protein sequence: CAWKWTGELFF.

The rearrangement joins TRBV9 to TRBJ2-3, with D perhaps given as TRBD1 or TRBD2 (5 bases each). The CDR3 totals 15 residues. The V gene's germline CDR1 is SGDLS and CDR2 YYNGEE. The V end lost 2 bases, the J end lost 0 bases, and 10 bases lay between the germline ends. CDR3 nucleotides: TGTGCCAGCAGCGTCGGGACCCCCAGCACAGATACGCAGTATTTT. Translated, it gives CASSVGTPSTDTQYF.

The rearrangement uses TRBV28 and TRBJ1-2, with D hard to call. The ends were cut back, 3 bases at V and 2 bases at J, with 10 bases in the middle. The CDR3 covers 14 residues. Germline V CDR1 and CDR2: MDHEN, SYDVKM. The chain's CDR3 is CASSFWRNNYGYTF. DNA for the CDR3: TGTGCCAGCAGTTTTTGGAGGAACAACTATGGCTACACCTTC.

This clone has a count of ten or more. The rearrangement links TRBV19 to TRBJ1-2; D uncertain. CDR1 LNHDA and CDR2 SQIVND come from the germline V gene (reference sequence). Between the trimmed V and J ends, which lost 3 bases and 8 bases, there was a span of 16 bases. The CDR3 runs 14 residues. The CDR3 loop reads CASSIPRRHEGYTF. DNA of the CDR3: TGTGCCAGTAGTATTCCCCGCCGACATGAGGGCTACACCTTC.

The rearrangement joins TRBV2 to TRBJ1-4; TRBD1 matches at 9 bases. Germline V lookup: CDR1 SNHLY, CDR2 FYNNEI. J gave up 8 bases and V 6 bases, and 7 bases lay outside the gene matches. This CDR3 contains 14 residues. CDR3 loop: CASSLTGGREKLFF. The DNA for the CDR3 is TGTGCCAGCAGCCTAACAGGGGGCCGCGAAAAACTGTTTTTT.

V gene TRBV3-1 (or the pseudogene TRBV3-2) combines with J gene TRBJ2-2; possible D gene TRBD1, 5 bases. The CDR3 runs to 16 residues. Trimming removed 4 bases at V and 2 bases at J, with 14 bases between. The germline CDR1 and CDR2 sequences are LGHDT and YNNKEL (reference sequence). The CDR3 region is CASSPMGQANTGELFF. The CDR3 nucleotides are TGTGCCAGCAGCCCCATGGGGCAGGCCAACACCGGGGAGCTGTTTTTT.

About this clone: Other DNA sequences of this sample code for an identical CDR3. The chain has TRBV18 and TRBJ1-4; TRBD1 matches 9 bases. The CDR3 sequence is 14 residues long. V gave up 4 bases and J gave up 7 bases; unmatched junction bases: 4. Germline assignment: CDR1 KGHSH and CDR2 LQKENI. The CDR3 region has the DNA TGTGCCAGCTCACGGGGACAGGGAGGTGAAAAACTGTTTTTT. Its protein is CASSRGQGGEKLFF.

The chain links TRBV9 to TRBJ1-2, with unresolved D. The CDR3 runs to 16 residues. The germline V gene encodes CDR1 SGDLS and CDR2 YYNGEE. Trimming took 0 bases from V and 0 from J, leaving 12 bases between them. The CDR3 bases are TGTGCCAGCAGCGTAGCTTGGGGAGGAGCTAACTATGGCTACACCTTC. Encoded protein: CASSVAWGGANYGYTF.

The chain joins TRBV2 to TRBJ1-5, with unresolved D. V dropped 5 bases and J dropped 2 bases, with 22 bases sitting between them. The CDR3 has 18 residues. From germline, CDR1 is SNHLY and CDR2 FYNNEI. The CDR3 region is CASSSDGGRIGGNQPQHF. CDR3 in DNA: TGTGCCAGCAGTTCGGACGGAGGGAGGATTGGTGGCAATCAGCCCCAGCATTTT.

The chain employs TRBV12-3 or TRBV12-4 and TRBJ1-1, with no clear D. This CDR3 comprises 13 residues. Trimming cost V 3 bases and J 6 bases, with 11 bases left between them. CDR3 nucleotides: TGTGCCAGCAGTTTTTACGGTAGAGCTGAAGCTTTCTTT. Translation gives CASSFYGRAEAFF.

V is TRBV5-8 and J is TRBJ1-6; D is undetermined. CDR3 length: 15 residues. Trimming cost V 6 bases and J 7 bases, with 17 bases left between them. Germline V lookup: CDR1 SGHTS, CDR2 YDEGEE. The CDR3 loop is CASIDYGVVNSPLHF. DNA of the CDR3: TGTGCCAGCATCGATTACGGGGTTGTCAATTCACCCCTCCACTTT. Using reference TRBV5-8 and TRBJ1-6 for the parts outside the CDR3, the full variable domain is EAGVTQSPTHLIKTRGQQATLRCSPISGHTSVYWYQQALGLGLQFLLWYDEGEERNRGNFPPRFSGRQFPNYSSELNVNALELEDSALYLCASIDYGVVNSPLHFGNGTRLTVT.

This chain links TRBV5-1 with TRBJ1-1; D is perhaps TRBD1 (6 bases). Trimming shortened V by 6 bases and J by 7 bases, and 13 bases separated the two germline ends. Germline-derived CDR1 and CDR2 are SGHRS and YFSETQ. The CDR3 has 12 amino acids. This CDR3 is CASKGGAGEAFF. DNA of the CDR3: TGCGCCAGCAAGGGGGGAGCGGGTGAAGCTTTCTTT.

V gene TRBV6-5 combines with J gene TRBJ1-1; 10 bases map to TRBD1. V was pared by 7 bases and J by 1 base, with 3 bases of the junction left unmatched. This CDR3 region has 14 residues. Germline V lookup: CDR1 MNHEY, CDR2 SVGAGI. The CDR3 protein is CASNGQGGNTEAFF. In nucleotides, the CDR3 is TGTGCCAGCAATGGACAGGGGGGGAACACTGAAGCTTTCTTT.

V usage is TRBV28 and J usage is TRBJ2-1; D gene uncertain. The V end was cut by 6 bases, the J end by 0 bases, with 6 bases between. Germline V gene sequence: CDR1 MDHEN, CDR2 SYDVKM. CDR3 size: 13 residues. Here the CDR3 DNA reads TGTGCCAGCAGGAGGAGCTCCTACAATGAGCAGTTCTTC. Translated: CASRRSSYNEQFF.

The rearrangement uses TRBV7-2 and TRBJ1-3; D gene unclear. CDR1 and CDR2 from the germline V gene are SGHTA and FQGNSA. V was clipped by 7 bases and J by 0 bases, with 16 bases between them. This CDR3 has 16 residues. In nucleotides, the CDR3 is TGTGCCAGCACCCAAGATGGGGTCTTCTCTGGAAACACCATATATTTT. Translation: CASTQDGVFSGNTIYF.